This TCR beta chain was recovered during a study of blood T cell repertoires in COVID-19 (TCRdb year 2020). Notes on the research overall: Samples covering the acute and convalescent phases of COVID-19 were provided by collaborators in the United States, Italy and Spain. The material from the prospective study consisted of cDNA or gDNA derived from T cells, B-cell-depleted T cells, or PBMCs. Deeply sampled blood TCRbeta repertoires from subjects exposed to, actively infected with, or recovered from COVID-19 were included in the dataset. A freely available public database, intended as a resource for researchers studying the immune response to SARS-CoV-2, is where the repertoires were released. Samples came from the ongoing ImmuneRACE study (first 160 participants) plus 1,254 subjects from 6 global collaborators. Nearly every sample came with metadata listing a de-identified subject ID, COVID-19 status, age in years and sex. Where HLA class I and class II types were available, the types were taken from metadata supplied by the sample provider, not from assay-based typing.

Study-wide findings and limitations: Clinical and demographic metadata were provided uncurated, with the amount varying by source and participant.

The immunoSEQ Assay, a bias-controlled multiplex PCR, was used to amplify TCRbeta CDR3 regions from genomic DNA. The original pipeline was this. Nucleated cell counts per sample were estimated from amplification of reference gene primers within the assay. Sequence reads were collapsed and filtered to measure the absolute abundance of every unique TCRbeta CDR3 rearrangement. For each sample, productive Simpson clonality was calculated by taking the square root of Simpson's diversity index across productive rearrangements. This is the immuneACCESS table as TCRdb keeps it, with only in-frame sequences that have V and J called. A part of the clones is gone; compared with another copy, unresolved V genes explain less than half, and the rest is unexplained. V, J and clone size derive from that table, while D and trimming were established from the DNA sequence. The sample includes 65,000 to 95,000 clones, with just under 85% observed a single time. More than 15% of the sample is held by the ten biggest clonotypes.

This clone was seen a single time. Its antigen specificity is not known. Qualities for individual bases were not recorded, and no much larger clone is one base off. The CDR3 measures 16 amino acids from cysteine to phenylalanine. Only CDR3 DNA remains: 48 bases, in frame from the first base. Clipping removes 0 bases from V and 1 base from J, with 1 as the unmatched junction base count. From a lookup of the germline V gene, CDR1 and CDR2 are SGHRS and YFSETQ. Each collaborating institution followed its own protocols to collect whole blood in K2EDTA tubes. For TCRbeta analysis, collaborators shipped samples in one of three forms: frozen whole blood, isolated PBMCs, or DNA extracted from either of those sample types.

Recombination connected TRBV5-1 to TRBJ2-1; 10 junctional bases match TRBD1. The sequenced sample consisted of peripheral blood. This clonotype was obtained from an elderly man with active or convalescent COVID-19. In nucleotide form, the sequence is TGCGCCAGCAGCTTGGGGGACAGGGGATCCTACAATGAGCAGTTCTTC. Its protein product is CASSLGDRGSYNEQFF.